This TCR beta chain was sequenced during a study of beta chain features in type 1 diabetes. Across the study: Sorted cells, some 110 million in number, were examined across all samples. General study findings and limits: A greater similarity of naive, central memory and Treg TCRB repertoires was seen among patients than among healthy donors. Type 1 diabetes patients had VDJ junctions that carried fewer insertions and more deletions. Shorter TCRB CDR3s, moderately but significantly so, were found in Type 1 diabetes patients in all four CD4+ subsets. Whether TCRB rearrangement is influenced by HLA type went unresolved here.

The whole isolated RNA underwent reverse transcription, so sequencing captured expressed TCRB transcripts. Assay: immunoSEQ multiplex PCR; the TCRdb copy retains only in-frame clones and omits some. This table holds a few hundred thousand clones, 9.6% found once. With regard to this clone: What it binds is not known.

The specimen sequenced was central memory CD4+ T cells from blood. The sequence derives from a man aged 30-40 years with type 1 diabetes.

The CDR3 protein is CASSLTGGQDYGYTF. CDR3 bases: TGTGCCAGCAGTCTGACAGGGGGTCAGGACTATGGCTACACCTTC. This chain connects TRBV28 to TRBJ1-2; the match to TRBD1 covers 9 bases. The CDR3 sequence is 15 residues long. V was pared by 5 bases and J by 3 bases, with 7 bases of the junction left unmatched. Germline lookup yields CDR1 MDHEN and CDR2 SYDVKM.